What follows are 7 T cell receptor beta chains derived from one specimen sequenced in a study of blood T cell repertoires in COVID-19. Libraries were prepared by immunoSEQ multiplex PCR; TCRdb keeps only in-frame clonotypes and omits some of them. This sample has about 140,000 clones, with 70% to 90% found just once. Material for sequencing was peripheral blood. The receptors come from a man between 65 and 85 years old with acute or convalescent COVID-19.

This clone was seen more than once but under ten times. V usage is TRBV10-2 and J usage is TRBJ2-3; possibly TRBD2 for D (5 bases). Trimming took 2 bases from V and 3 from J, leaving 12 bases between them. There are 15 residues in the CDR3. Germline V gives CDR1 WSHSY, CDR2 SAAADI. The CDR3 sequence is CASSELGAATDTQYF. CDR3 nucleotides: TGCGCCAGCAGTGAGCTGGGAGCCGCAACAGATACGCAGTATTTT.

The rearrangement uses TRBV5-1 and TRBJ2-1; D possibly corresponds to TRBD2 (6 bases). Germline loops: CDR1 SGHRS, CDR2 YFSETQ. The CDR3 length is 16 residues. Deletions cut 0 bases from V and 3 bases from J, with 13 bases between. CDR3 sequence: CASSLAFAGLYNEQFF. CDR3 bases: TGCGCCAGCAGCTTGGCATTCGCGGGGCTCTACAATGAGCAGTTCTTC.

This clone appeared once. This sequence joins TRBV6-6 and TRBJ1-1, with D uncertain. Germline assignment: CDR1 MNHNY and CDR2 SVGAGI (reference sequence). CDR3 length: 15 residues. With 5 bases removed from V and 1 base from J, the gap between germline ends came to 14 bases. CDR3 residues: CASSQPTQQNTEAFF. CDR3 nucleotide sequence: TGTGCCAGCAGTCAGCCGACACAACAGAACACTGAAGCTTTCTTT.

The rearrangement links TRBV4-1 to TRBJ2-3, with 16 bases matching TRBD2. This CDR3 spans 17 amino acids. CDR1 and CDR2 from the germline V gene are MGHRA and YSYEKL. The V gene end was trimmed by 2 bases and the J gene end by 5 bases; junction bases not matched to a gene: 4. CDR3 nucleotides: TGCGCCAGCAGCCAATTGGGACTAGCGGGGGGGCAAGATACGCAGTATTTT. Its translation: CASSQLGLAGGQDTQYF.

J is TRBJ2-2 and V is TRBV7-2, with 8 positions matching TRBD2. With 2 bases clipped from V and 4 bases from J, the junction kept 6 bases outside the gene matches. CDR1 is SGHTA, CDR2 FQGNSA, per germline. This CDR3 has 16 amino acids. CDR3 protein: CASSLIAGSPTGELFF. CDR3 bases: TGTGCCAGCAGCTTAATAGCGGGGAGCCCCACCGGGGAGCTGTTTTTT. Drawing the rest from reference TRBV7-2 and TRBJ2-2, the complete variable domain is GAGVSQSPSNKVTEKGKDVELRCDPISGHTALYWYRQSLGQGLEFLIYFQGNSAPDKSGLPSDRFSAERTGGSVSTLTIQRTQQEDSAVYLCASSLIAGSPTGELFFGEGSRLTVL.

J is TRBJ2-3 and V is TRBV19; 9 nucleotides agree with TRBD2. The germline V gene encodes CDR1 LNHDA and CDR2 SQIVND (reference sequence). The CDR3 extends over 16 amino acids. The V segment lost 3 bases and the J segment 3 bases; nucleotides outside the gene matches: 7. The CDR3: CASSIIAGVLTDTQYF. CDR3 DNA: TGTGCCAGTAGTATTATAGCGGGAGTGCTAACAGATACGCAGTATTTT.

J is TRBJ2-3 and V is TRBV5-6; maybe TRBD1 (6 bases). The CDR3 consists of 16 residues. The V gene's germline CDR1 is SGHDT and CDR2 YYEEEE. The V end lost 4 bases, the J end lost 2 bases, and 17 bases lay between the germline ends. CDR3 DNA sequence: TGTGCCAGCAGCCCGTACAGGGTATTTTACACAGATACGCAGTATTTT. Residues: CASSPYRVFYTDTQYF. The full variable domain, rest sourced from reference TRBV5-6 and TRBJ2-3, is DAGVTQSPTHLIKTRGQQVTLRCSPKSGHDTVSWYQQALGQGPQFIFQYYEEEERQRGNFPDRFSGHQFPNYSSELNVNALLLGDSALYLCASSPYRVFYTDTQYFGPGTRLTVL.